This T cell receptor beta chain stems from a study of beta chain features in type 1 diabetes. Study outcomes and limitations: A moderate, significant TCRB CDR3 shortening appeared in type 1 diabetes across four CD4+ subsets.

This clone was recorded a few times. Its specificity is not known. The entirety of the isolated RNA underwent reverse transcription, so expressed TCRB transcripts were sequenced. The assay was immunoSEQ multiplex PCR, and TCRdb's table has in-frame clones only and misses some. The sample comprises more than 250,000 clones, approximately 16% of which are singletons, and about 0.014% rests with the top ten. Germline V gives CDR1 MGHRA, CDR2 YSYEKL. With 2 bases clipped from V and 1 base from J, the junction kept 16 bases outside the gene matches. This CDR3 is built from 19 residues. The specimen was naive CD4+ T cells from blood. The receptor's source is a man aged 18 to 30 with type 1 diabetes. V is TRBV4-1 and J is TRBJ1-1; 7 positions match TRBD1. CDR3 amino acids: CASSQIGNWDRITNTEAFF. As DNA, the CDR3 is TGCGCCAGCAGCCAAATTGGGAACTGGGACAGAATAACGAACACTGAAGCTTTCTTT.